Listed here are 2 T cell receptor beta chains from one sample, sequenced in a study of blood T cell repertoires in COVID-19. Measured with immunoSEQ multiplex PCR; TCRdb has only the in-frame clones, and not every one. This sample has approximately 270,000 clones; about 86% occur once, and the top ten carry roughly 14%. What was sequenced was peripheral blood. These receptors were obtained from a person aged 65-85 years with COVID-19, enrolled during active disease.

The V call is TRBV11-2, the J call TRBJ2-7; the match to TRBD1 covers 7 bases. The germline gives CDR1 SGHAT, CDR2 FQNNGV. There are 13 residues in the CDR3. J lost 6 bases, V lost 5 bases, and 7 bases had no gene match. This CDR3 is CASSLRQGGEQYF. CDR3 in DNA: TGTGCCAGCAGCCTCCGACAGGGTGGCGAGCAGTACTTC.

This clone was detected only a few times. This rearrangement joins TRBV30 to TRBJ1-6; TRBD1 aligns across 8 bases. Germline-derived CDR1 and CDR2 are GTSNPN and SVGIG (reference sequence). CDR3 length: 13 residues. Trimming at V came to 5 bases and at J to 8 bases, leaving 5 bases not matched to a gene. The CDR3 DNA reads as TGTGCCTGGGAGGCAGGGGGCGATTCACCCCTCCACTTT. Its translation is CAWEAGGDSPLHF.